The present entry profiles one T cell receptor (beta chain) with its context. The antigen is not known. This entry comes from a study of cytomegalovirus exposure and HLA in healthy donors. The PCR ran on 60 Vbeta and 13 Jbeta primers. Profiling relied on immunoSEQ multiplex PCR, and the TCRdb table lists in-frame clones only, not all of them. The table records 150,000 to 200,000 clones, approximately 80% of them present only once. This CDR3 contains 12 residues. The V and J ends lost 3 bases and 7 bases respectively, with 10 bases between them. Germline V gene lookup returns CDR1 SGHDN and CDR2 FVKESK. Study-level points and caveats: Most of the TCR beta V segments (in an earlier analysis) were productive either about 87% or about 30% of the time. Roughly uniform depth of sequencing across donors was assumed in presence/absence analyses. Most CMV-associated TCR beta chains were later found to appear HLA-restricted. The authors confirmed in vitro that three CMV-associated chains were specific for CMV antigens.

The chain has TRBV14 and TRBJ2-7; maybe TRBD1 (5 bases). The TCR originated in a man aged 18 to 29 in good health and CMV-seronegative. The material sequenced was PBMCs. CDR3 sequence: CASSQGPWEQYF. CDR3 in DNA: TGTGCCAGCAGCCAGGGGCCGTGGGAGCAGTACTTC.